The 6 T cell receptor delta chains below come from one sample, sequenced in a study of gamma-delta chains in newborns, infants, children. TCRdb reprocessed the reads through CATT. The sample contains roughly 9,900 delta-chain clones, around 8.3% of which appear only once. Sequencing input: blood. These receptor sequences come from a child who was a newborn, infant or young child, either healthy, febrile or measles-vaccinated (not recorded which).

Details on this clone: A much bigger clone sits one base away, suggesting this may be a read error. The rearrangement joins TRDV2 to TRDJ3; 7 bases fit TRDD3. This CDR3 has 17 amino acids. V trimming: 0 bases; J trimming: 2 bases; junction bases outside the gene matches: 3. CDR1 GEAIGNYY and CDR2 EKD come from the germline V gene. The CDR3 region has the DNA TGTGCCTGTGACACCTGGGGGAGCCCCTGGGACACCCGACAGATGTTTTTC. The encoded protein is CACDTWGSPWDTRQMFF.

For the CDR3, the DNA is TGTGCCTGTGACACCGTACTGGGGGTCCTCAAGGACACCCGACAGATGTTTTTC. It codes for CACDTVLGVLKDTRQMFF. This chain links TRDV2 with TRDJ3, with 8 nucleotides matching TRDD3. The CDR3 length is 18 residues. Trimming at V came to 0 bases and at J to 6 bases, leaving 9 bases not matched to a gene. Germline CDR1 GEAIGNYY, CDR2 EKD.

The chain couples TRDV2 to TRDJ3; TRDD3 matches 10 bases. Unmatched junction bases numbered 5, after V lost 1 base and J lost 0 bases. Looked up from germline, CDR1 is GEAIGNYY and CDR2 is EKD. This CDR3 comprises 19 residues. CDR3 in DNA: TGTGCCTGTGACACAAACTGGGGGATTAGCTCCTGGGACACCCGACAGATGTTTTTC. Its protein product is CACDTNWGISSWDTRQMFF.

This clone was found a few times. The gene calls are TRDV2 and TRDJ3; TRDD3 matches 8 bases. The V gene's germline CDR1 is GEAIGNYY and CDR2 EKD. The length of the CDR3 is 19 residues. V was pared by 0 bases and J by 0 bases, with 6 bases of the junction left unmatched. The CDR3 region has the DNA TGTGCCTGTGACACCGTGGTGGGGGATCTCTCCTGGGACACCCGACAGATGTTTTTC. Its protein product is CACDTVVGDLSWDTRQMFF.

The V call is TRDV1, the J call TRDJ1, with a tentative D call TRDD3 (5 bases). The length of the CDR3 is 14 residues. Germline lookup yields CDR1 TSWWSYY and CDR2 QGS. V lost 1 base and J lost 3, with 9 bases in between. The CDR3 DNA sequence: TGTGCTCTTGGGGAACACCGGGGACCCGATAAACTCATCTTT. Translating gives CALGEHRGPDKLIF.

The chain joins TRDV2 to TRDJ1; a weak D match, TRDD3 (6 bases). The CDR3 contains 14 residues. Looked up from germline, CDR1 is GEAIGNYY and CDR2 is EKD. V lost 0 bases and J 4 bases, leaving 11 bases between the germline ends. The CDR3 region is CACDTVLGFDKLIF. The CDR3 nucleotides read TGTGCCTGTGACACCGTACTGGGATTCGATAAACTCATCTTT.